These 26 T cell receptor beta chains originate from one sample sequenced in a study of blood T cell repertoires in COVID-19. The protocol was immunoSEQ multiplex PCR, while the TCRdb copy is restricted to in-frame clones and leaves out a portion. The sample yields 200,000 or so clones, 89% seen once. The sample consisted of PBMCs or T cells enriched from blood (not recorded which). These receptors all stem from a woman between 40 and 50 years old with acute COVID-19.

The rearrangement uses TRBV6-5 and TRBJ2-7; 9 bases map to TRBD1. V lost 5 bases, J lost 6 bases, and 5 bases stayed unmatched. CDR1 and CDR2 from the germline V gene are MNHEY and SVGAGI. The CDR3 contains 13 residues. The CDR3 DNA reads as TGTGCCAGCAGTCGGGACAGGGATGGCGAGCAGTACTTC. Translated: CASSRDRDGEQYF.

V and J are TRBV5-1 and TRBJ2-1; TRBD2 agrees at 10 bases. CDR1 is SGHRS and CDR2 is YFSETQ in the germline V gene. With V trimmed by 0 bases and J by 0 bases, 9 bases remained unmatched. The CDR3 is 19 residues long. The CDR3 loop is CASSLGLSGGPSSYNEQFF. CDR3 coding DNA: TGCGCCAGCAGCTTGGGTCTTAGCGGGGGGCCAAGCTCCTACAATGAGCAGTTCTTC.

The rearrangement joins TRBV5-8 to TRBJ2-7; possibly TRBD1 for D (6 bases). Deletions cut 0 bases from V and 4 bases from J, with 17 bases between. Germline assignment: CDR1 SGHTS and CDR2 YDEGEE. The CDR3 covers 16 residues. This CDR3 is CASSLAGLQGRYEQYF. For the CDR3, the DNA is TGTGCCAGCAGCTTGGCCGGGTTACAGGGTAGGTACGAGCAGTACTTC.

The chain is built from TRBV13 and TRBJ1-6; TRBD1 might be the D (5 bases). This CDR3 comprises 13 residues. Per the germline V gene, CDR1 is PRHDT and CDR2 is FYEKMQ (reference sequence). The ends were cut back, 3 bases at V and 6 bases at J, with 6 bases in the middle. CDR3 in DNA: TGTGCCAGCAGCTTGGGGCTTAATTCACCCCTCCACTTT. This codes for CASSLGLNSPLHF.

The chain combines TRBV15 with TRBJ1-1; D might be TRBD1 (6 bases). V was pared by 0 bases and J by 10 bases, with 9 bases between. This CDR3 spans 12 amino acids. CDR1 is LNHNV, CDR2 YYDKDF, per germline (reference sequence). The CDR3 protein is CATSRDWGLAFF. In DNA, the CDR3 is TGTGCCACCAGCAGAGATTGGGGGCTAGCTTTCTTT.

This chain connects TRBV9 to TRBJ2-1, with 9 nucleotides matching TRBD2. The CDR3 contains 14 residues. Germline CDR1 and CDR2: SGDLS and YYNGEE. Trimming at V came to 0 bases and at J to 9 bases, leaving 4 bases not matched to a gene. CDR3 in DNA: TGTGCCAGCAGCGTAGGGCTAGCGGGAAGTGAGCAGTTCTTC. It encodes CASSVGLAGSEQFF.

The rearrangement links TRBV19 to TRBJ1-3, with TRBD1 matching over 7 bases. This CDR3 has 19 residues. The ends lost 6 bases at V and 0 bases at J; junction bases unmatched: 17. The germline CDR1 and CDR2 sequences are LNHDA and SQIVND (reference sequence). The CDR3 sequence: CASSLDSGTALSSGNTIYF. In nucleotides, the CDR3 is TGTGCCAGTAGCCTCGACTCCGGGACAGCACTTTCCTCTGGAAACACCATATATTTT.

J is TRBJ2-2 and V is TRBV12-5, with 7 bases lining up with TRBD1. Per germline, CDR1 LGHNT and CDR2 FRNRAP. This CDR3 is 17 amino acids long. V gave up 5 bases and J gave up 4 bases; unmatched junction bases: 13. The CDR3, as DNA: TGTGCTAGTGGTCCGGGGACAGACAGTTGGTCCACCGGGGAGCTGTTTTTT. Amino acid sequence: CASGPGTDSWSTGELFF.

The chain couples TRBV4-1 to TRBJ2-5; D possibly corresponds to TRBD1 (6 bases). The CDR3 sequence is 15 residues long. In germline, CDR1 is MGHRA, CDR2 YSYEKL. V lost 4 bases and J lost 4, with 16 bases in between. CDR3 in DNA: TGCGCCAGCAGCCCCCCGGTGGGGGCGGGAGAGACCCAGTACTTC. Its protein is CASSPPVGAGETQYF.

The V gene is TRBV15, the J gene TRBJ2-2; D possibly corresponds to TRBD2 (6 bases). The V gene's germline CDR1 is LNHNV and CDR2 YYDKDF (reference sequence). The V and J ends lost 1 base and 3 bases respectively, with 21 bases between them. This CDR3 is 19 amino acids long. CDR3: CATSRGGDGAGLDTGELFF. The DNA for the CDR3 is TGTGCCACCAGCAGAGGGGGAGACGGTGCGGGATTAGACACCGGGGAGCTGTTTTTT.

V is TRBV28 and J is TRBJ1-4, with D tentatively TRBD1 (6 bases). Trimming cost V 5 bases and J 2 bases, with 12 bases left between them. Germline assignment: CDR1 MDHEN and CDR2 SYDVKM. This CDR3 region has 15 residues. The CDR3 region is CASSPTGTTNEKLFF. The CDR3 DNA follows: TGTGCCAGCAGTCCTACAGGGACCACTAATGAAAAACTGTTTTTT.

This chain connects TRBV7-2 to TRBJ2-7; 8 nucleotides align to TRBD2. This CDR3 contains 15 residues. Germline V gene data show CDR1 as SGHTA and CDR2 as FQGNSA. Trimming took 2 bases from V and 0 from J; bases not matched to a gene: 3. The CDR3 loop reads CASSLTLAVSYEQYF. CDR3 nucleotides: TGTGCCAGCAGCTTAACACTAGCGGTCTCCTACGAGCAGTACTTC.

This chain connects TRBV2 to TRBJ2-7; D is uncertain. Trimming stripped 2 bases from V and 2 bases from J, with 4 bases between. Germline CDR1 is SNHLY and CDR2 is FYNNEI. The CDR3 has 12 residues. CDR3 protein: CASSESAYEQYF. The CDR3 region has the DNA TGTGCCAGCAGTGAATCTGCCTACGAGCAGTACTTC. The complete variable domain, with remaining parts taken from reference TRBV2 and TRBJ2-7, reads EPEVTQTPSHQVTQMGQEVILRCVPISNHLYFYWYRQILGQKVEFLVSFYNNEISEKSEIFDDQFSVERPDGSNFTLKIRSTKLEDSAMYFCASSESAYEQYFGPGTRLTVT.

The CDR3 nucleotides read TGTGCCAGCAGCCTCTATCCAGGGGAGCTGTTTTTT. Encoded protein: CASSLYPGELFF. The chain combines TRBV7-2 with TRBJ2-2; D is unclear. The CDR3 loop spans 12 amino acids. With 5 bases removed from V and 8 bases from J, the gap between germline ends came to 9 bases. Germline lookup yields CDR1 SGHTA and CDR2 FQGNSA. The entire variable domain, with the rest obtained from reference TRBV7-2 and TRBJ2-2, is as follows: GAGVSQSPSNKVTEKGKDVELRCDPISGHTALYWYRQSLGQGLEFLIYFQGNSAPDKSGLPSDRFSAERTGGSVSTLTIQRTQQEDSAVYLCASSLYPGELFFGEGSRLTVL.

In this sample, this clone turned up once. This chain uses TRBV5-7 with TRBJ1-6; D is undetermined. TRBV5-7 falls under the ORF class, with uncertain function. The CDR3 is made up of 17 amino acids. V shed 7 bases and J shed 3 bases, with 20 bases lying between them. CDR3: CASPSEGMENYNSPLHF. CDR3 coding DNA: TGTGCCAGCCCGTCCGAGGGAATGGAAAACTATAATTCACCCCTCCACTTT.

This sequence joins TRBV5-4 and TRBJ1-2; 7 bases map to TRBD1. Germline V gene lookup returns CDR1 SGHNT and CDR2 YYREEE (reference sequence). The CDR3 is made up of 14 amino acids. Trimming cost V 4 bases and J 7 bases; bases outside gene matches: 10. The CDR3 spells CASSQQGIKGGYTF. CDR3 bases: TGTGCCAGCAGCCAACAGGGGATTAAGGGTGGCTACACCTTC.

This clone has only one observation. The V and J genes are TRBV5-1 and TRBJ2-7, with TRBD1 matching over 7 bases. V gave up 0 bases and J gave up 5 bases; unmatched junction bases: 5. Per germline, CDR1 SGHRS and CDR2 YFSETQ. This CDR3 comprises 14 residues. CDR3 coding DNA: TGCGCCAGCAGCTTGGAGTCCCAGGGGGACGAGCAGTACTTC. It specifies CASSLESQGDEQYF.

In DNA, the CDR3 is TGCGCCAGCAGCCCCAGGCGGGGTTCTTGGGGGTCCGACACTGAAGCTTTCTTT. It translates to CASSPRRGSWGSDTEAFF. This sequence joins TRBV4-1 and TRBJ1-1, with TRBD1 as a possible D gene (5 bases). The CDR3 is made up of 18 amino acids. Per the germline V gene, CDR1 is MGHRA and CDR2 is YSYEKL. The germline V and J ends were trimmed by 4 bases and 3 bases, with 24 bases remaining between them.

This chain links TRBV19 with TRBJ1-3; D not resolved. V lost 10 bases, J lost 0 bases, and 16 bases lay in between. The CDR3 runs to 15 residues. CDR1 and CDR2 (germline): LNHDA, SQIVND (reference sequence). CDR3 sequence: CATSWAGGSGNTIYF. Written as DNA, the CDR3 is TGTGCCACCTCTTGGGCAGGTGGCTCTGGAAACACCATATATTTT. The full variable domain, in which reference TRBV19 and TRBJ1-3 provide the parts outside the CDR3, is DGGITQSPKYLFRKEGQNVTLSCEQNLNHDAMYWYRQDPGQGLRLIYYSQIVNDFQKGDIAEGYSVSREKKESFPLTVTSAQKNPTAFYLCATSWAGGSGNTIYFGEGSWLTVV.

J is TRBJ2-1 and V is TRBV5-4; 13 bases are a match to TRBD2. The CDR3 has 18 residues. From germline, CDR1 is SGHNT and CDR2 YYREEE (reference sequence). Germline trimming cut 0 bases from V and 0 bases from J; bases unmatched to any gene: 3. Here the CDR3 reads CASSLARTSGSSYNEQFF. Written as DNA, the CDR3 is TGTGCCAGCAGCTTGGCCCGGACTAGCGGGAGCTCCTACAATGAGCAGTTCTTC.

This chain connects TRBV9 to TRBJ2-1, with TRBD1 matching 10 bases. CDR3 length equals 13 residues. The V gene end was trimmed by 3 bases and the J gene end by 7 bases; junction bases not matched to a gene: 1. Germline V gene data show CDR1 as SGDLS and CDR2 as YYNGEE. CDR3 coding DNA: TGTGCCAGCAGCGCGGGACAGGGGAATGAGCAGTTCTTC. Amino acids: CASSAGQGNEQFF.

CDR3 DNA: TGTGCCAGCAGCGGAGGGACTAACTCCTACGAGCAGTACTTC. Its protein is CASSGGTNSYEQYF. J is TRBJ2-7 and V is TRBV9, with 7 bases aligning to TRBD2. The CDR3 spans 14 residues. Germline CDR1 is SGDLS and CDR2 is YYNGEE. Losses at the gene ends were 3 bases for V and 0 bases for J; bases not matched to a gene: 3.

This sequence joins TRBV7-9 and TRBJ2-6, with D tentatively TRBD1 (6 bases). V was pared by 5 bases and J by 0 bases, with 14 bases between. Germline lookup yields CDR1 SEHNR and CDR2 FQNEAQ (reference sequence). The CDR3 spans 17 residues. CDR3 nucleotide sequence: TGTGCCAGCAGCCCCCAACAGGGAGTCTCTGGGGCCAACGTCCTGACTTTC. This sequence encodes CASSPQQGVSGANVLTF.

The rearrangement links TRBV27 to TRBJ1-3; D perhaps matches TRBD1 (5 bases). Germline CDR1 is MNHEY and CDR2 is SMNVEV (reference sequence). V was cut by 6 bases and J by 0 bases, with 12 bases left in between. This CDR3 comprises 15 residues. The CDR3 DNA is TGTGCCAGCAGCCGGGACTCCGACTCTGGAAACACCATATATTTT. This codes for CASSRDSDSGNTIYF.

The DNA for the CDR3 is TGCGCCAGCAGCTTTATTGACAGCCAAGAGACCCAGTACTTC. Its protein is CASSFIDSQETQYF. The chain carries TRBV5-1 and TRBJ2-5; tentatively, D is TRBD1 (5 bases). V gave up 2 bases and J gave up 1 base, with 9 bases separating them. The CDR3 covers 14 residues. In germline, CDR1 is SGHRS, CDR2 YFSETQ.

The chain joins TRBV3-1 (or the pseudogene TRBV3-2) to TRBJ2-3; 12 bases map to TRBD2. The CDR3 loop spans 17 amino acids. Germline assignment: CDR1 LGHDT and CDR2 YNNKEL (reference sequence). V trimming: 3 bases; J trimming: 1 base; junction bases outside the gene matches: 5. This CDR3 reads CASSHPLAGGRTDTQYF. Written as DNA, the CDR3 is TGTGCCAGCAGCCATCCGCTAGCGGGGGGGCGCACAGATACGCAGTATTTT.